This entry lists 5 T cell receptor beta chains sequenced from one sample in a study of blood T cell repertoires in COVID-19. This table comes from immunoSEQ multiplex PCR, and its TCRdb copy is limited to in-frame clones, with some not included. This table has about 40,000 clones, over 75% appearing once. The source material was peripheral blood. Receptor source: a woman aged 70-85 years with acute or convalescent COVID-19.

CDR3 coding DNA: TGCGCCAGCAGTGAATCGGCGGGGGGTAGACACAATGAGCAGTTCTTC. Protein product: CASSESAGGRHNEQFF. The chain employs TRBV10-1 and TRBJ2-1; 8 bases match TRBD2. The CDR3 spans 16 residues. In germline, CDR1 is WNHNN, CDR2 SYGVQD (reference sequence). Trimming took 3 bases from V and 5 from J; bases not matched to a gene: 9.

This clone was observed a few times. The chain employs TRBV6-5 and TRBJ1-3; 8 nucleotides line up with TRBD1. Germline assignment: CDR1 MNHEY and CDR2 SVGAGI. This CDR3 comprises 15 residues. V lost 2 bases to trimming and J lost 4 bases; unmatched junction nucleotides: 4. The CDR3 DNA is TGTGCCAGCAGTTACAGACAGGGGTTAGGAAACACCATATATTTT. Translating gives CASSYRQGLGNTIYF.

This chain links TRBV6-1 with TRBJ1-5; a weak D match, TRBD1 (6 bases). The CDR3 is 15 amino acids. Germline CDR1 MNHNS, CDR2 SASEGT. With 2 bases removed from V and 8 bases from J, the gap between germline ends came to 16 bases. The CDR3 sequence: CASSELFGGPEPQHF. DNA of the CDR3: TGTGCCAGCAGTGAATTGTTCGGGGGGCCGGAGCCCCAGCATTTT.

The gene calls are TRBV5-1 and TRBJ1-4, with no clear D. This CDR3 contains 14 residues. The V end lost 4 bases, the J end lost 0 bases, and 7 bases lay between the germline ends. Germline V lookup: CDR1 SGHRS, CDR2 YFSETQ. The CDR3 sequence: CASSRRATNEKLFF. For the CDR3, the DNA is TGCGCCAGCAGCCGCCGGGCAACTAATGAAAAACTGTTTTTT.

The V gene is TRBV3-1 (or the pseudogene TRBV3-2), the J gene TRBJ2-7; D is undetermined. V lost 2 bases and J 6 bases, leaving 26 bases between the germline ends. The V gene's germline CDR1 is LGHDT and CDR2 YNNKEL (reference sequence). The CDR3 length is 18 residues. Written as DNA, the CDR3 is TGTGCCAGCAGCCAACCGAGGTCCTTTCAAGTCCGCGGCGGCGAGCAGTACGTC. Protein product: CASSQPRSFQVRGGEQYV.